A single sample is the source of the 14 T cell receptor beta chains below, sequenced in a study of tissue T cells after allogeneic stem cell transplantation. The method was immunoSEQ multiplex PCR; TCRdb's version includes in-frame clones alone and lacks a portion of them. This table holds approximately 50,000 clones, around 70% found once. The sample consisted of sorted cells pooled from one or two spleens. The receptors originated from a pool of C57BL/6 mice in good health.

A remark on this clone: The gene names here belong to mouse. The DNA ends 1 residue before the CDR3 does, and the rest of the CDR3 is filled in from the germline J gene. The gene calls are TRBV15 and TRBJ2-7; 12 nucleotides align to TRBD2. The CDR3 has 16 amino acids. Trimming removed 6 bases from V and 0 bases from J; junction bases left unmatched: 6. Germline values: CDR1 SGHND, CDR2 FRSKSL. CDR3 DNA (partial): TGTGCCAGCAGCCGGGACTGGGGGGCTAGCTCCTATGAACAGTAC. Translated: CASSRDWGASSYEQY. The full CDR3 is CASSRDWGASSYEQYF.

About this clone itself: Gene and germline names: mouse. The read terminates 1 residue before the CDR3 end, so the remaining end is supplied by the germline J gene. The V call is TRBV12-1, the J call TRBJ1-3; 8 positions agree with TRBD1. The CDR3 has 14 residues. V gave up 4 bases and J gave up 3 bases; unmatched junction bases: 4. The germline gives CDR1 SGHSN, CDR2 HYEKVE. The CDR3 sequence: CASSQGALGNTLYF. CDR3 DNA (partial): TGTGCCAGCTCCCAGGGGGCGCTTGGAAATACGCTCTAT.

For this clone: The gene names given are mouse names. The sequenced part of the CDR3 DNA is TGTGCCAGCTCTCTAACCCTAGGGACAGCAAACACCGGGCAGCTCTAC. Encoded protein: CASSLTLGTANTGQLY. The full CDR3 protein is CASSLTLGTANTGQLYF. The chain employs TRBV12-2 and TRBJ2-2, with 7 bases lining up with TRBD1. The read comes to an end 1 residue before the CDR3 does, leaving the germline J gene to fill in the end. V was pared by 1 base and J by 0 bases, with 7 bases of the junction left unmatched. CDR1 and CDR2 from the germline V gene are SGHLS and HYDKME. CDR3 length: 17 residues.

This clone occurred a few times. Gene names and germline refer to mouse. From the germline J gene comes the end of the CDR3, since the read stops 1 residue before it. The gene calls are TRBV13-1 and TRBJ2-7, with 11 bases identical to TRBD2. Germline CDR1 reads NSHNY; CDR2 reads SYGAGN. The length of the CDR3 is 15 residues. V shed 5 bases, J shed 1 base, and the junction held 5 bases outside the gene matches. CDR3 protein: CASSTTGGGSYEQYF. The CDR3 bases that were read are TGTGCCAGCAGCACGACTGGGGGGGGTTCCTATGAACAGTAC.

Concerning this clone: The gene names here belong to mouse. The read falls 1 residue short of the CDR3 end, and the missing part is taken from the germline J gene. The J gene is TRBJ2-4, the V gene TRBV16, with a weak D call TRBD1 (6 bases). CDR1 and CDR2 from the germline V gene are SGHSA and FRNQAP. This CDR3 has 12 amino acids. V was pared by 5 bases and J by 6 bases, with 9 bases between. The DNA read from the CDR3 is TGTGCAAGCAGCCCGGACAGCAACACCTTGTAC. Residues: CASSPDSNTLY. The complete CDR3 protein is CASSPDSNTLYF.

This clone is a singleton in its sample. The gene names given are mouse names. Read coverage stops 1 residue before the CDR3 terminus; the germline J gene supplies the remainder. The chain carries TRBV31 and TRBJ2-4; 10 positions match TRBD1. Germline CDR1 and CDR2: GKSSPN and SITVG. The CDR3 is 16 amino acids. After removal of 1 base from V and 0 bases from J, the junction contained 4 bases not matched to a gene. The sequenced part of the CDR3 DNA is TGTGCCTGGAGTCCGGGACAGGGGAGAAGTCAAAACACCTTGTAC. Translation: CAWSPGQGRSQNTLY. The CDR3 in full is CAWSPGQGRSQNTLYF.

To note about this clone: These gene names are mouse names. Read sequence stops 1 residue before the CDR3 end, and the germline J gene provides the missing end. V and J are TRBV20 and TRBJ2-2, with TRBD1 as a possible D gene (6 bases). Deletions cut 4 bases from V and 0 bases from J, with 12 bases between. The CDR3 extends over 15 amino acids. The germline V gene has CDR1 GFQATS and CDR2 STVNSAI. CDR3 amino acids: CGATPRGANTGQLYF. The CDR3 DNA, read in part, is TGTGGTGCTACCCCCAGGGGTGCAAACACCGGGCAGCTCTAC.

About this clone: The listed genes are named as in mouse. The DNA ends 1 residue before the CDR3 does, and the rest of the CDR3 is filled in from the germline J gene. The gene calls are TRBV31 and TRBJ2-2; TRBD2 matches 8 bases. The CDR3 totals 17 residues. V lost 1 base to trimming and J lost 0 bases; unmatched junction nucleotides: 7. Germline V gene data show CDR1 as GKSSPN and CDR2 as SITVG. The CDR3 here is CAWSPSHWGTNTGQLYF. CDR3 DNA, as far as it was read: TGTGCCTGGAGTCCAAGTCACTGGGGGACAAACACCGGGCAGCTCTAC.

This clone turned up a few times. Genes and germline come from the mouse. The read ends 1 residue early relative to the CDR3; the germline J gene fills the gap. This rearrangement joins TRBV12-2 to TRBJ1-5, with 9 positions matching TRBD1. Germline CDR1 and CDR2: SGHLS and HYDKME. Germline trimming cut 0 bases from V and 7 bases from J; bases unmatched to any gene: 0. CDR3 length equals 13 residues. The CDR3 DNA, read in part, is TGTGCCAGCTCTCTCGACAGGGGGCAGGCTCCGCTT. This translates into CASSLDRGQAPL. In full, the CDR3 reads CASSLDRGQAPLF. Variable domain in full (rest from reference TRBV12-2 and TRBJ1-5): NSGVVQSPRYIIKGKGERSILKCIPISGHLSVAWYQQTQGQELKFFIQHYDKMERDKGNLPSRFSVQQFDDYHSEMNMSALELEDSAVYFCASSLDRGQAPLFGEGTRLSVL.

With respect to this clone: All gene names here are mouse names. The read gets to within 1 residue of the CDR3 end, and the germline J gene fills in the rest. This chain joins TRBV30 and TRBJ2-5; the D gene is possibly TRBD2 (7 bases). The CDR3 is 13 residues long. The V gene lost 0 bases and the J gene lost 6 bases, with 10 bases spanning the gap. Germline CDR1 reads SQVVS; CDR2 reads ANEGSEA. CDR3 protein: CSSRDGGLDTQYF. CDR3 DNA, as far as it was read: TGTAGTTCTAGAGATGGGGGGCTGGACACCCAGTAC.

This clone showed up just a few times. Gene names and germline match the mouse. The CDR3 end lies 1 residue beyond the end of the read and is filled in from the germline J gene. This chain joins TRBV3 and TRBJ1-5; D gene uncertain. Trimming shortened V by 1 base and J by 3 bases, and 4 bases separated the two germline ends. This CDR3 region has 13 residues. The V gene's germline CDR1 is SNHLY and CDR2 FYNGKV (reference sequence). The CDR3 region is CASSLEGNQAPLF. Partial CDR3 DNA: TGTGCCAGCAGCTTAGAGGGCAACCAGGCTCCGCTT.

Turning to this clone: Each gene name is a mouse one. The read gets to within 1 residue of the CDR3 end, and the germline J gene fills in the rest. This rearrangement joins TRBV13-2 to TRBJ2-5; 9 nucleotides agree with TRBD2. V was clipped by 5 bases and J by 6 bases; unmatched bases: 10. The germline V gene encodes CDR1 NNHNN and CDR2 SYGAGS (reference sequence). The CDR3 length is 15 residues. This CDR3 reads CASGDPRDWEDTQYF. The sequenced CDR3 bases are TGTGCCAGCGGGGACCCCCGGGACTGGGAGGACACCCAGTAC.

Regarding this clone: The germline and genes are mouse ones. Read sequence stops 1 residue before the CDR3 end, and the germline J gene provides the missing end. The chain carries TRBV19 and TRBJ1-6, with 8 bases aligning to TRBD1. TRBJ1-6 is designated an ORF whose function remains uncertain. V lost 5 bases and J lost 8; bases outside the gene matches: 6. The length of the CDR3 is 14 residues. Germline CDR1 FNHDT, CDR2 SITEND (reference sequence). Incomplete CDR3 DNA: TGTGCCAGCAGCCGACAGGGGAGGGATTCGCCCCTCTAC. It yields the protein CASSRQGRDSPLY. The whole CDR3 sequence is CASSRQGRDSPLYF.

This clone has just one count. The germline and genes are mouse ones. The read falls 1 residue short of the CDR3 end, and the missing part is taken from the germline J gene. The chain links TRBV15 to TRBJ2-7; D perhaps matches TRBD2 (7 bases). The CDR3 is 13 amino acids. Germline V CDR1 and CDR2: SGHND, FRSKSL. Trimming cost V 5 bases and J 6 bases, with 14 bases left between them. The covered CDR3 bases are TGTGCCAGCAGTCCCCGGGGGGCGGGTGAACAGTAC. The encoded protein is CASSPRGAGEQY. The entire CDR3 protein reads CASSPRGAGEQYF. Using reference TRBV15 and TRBJ2-7 for the parts outside the CDR3, the full variable domain is DAGVTQTPRHEVAEKGQTIILKCEPVSGHNDLFWYRQTKIQGLELLSYFRSKSLMEDGGAFKDRFKAEMLNSSFSTLKIQPTEPKDSAVYLCASSPRGAGEQYFGPGTRLTVL.